Presented here are 2 T cell receptor beta chains from one specimen sequenced in a study of blood T cell repertoires in COVID-19. Data came from immunoSEQ multiplex PCR; TCRdb stores just in-frame clones and leaves some out. In the table there are fewer than 400,000 clones, 90% of which are singletons. The sequencing sample was made of peripheral blood. These TCRs come from a woman between 25 and 40 years old with COVID-19, enrolled during active disease.

The chain couples TRBV10-3 to TRBJ2-2; D is unclear. CDR1 and CDR2 (germline): ENHRY, SYGVKD. The CDR3 is 14 residues long. The V gene lost 7 bases and the J gene lost 0 bases, with 9 bases spanning the gap. The chain's CDR3 is CAITEEPNTGELFF. Written as DNA, the CDR3 is TGTGCCATCACAGAGGAGCCGAACACCGGGGAGCTGTTTTTT.

This clone was recorded once. Other DNA sequences within the sample encode an identical CDR3. The chain is built from TRBV9 and TRBJ1-6, with a possible D match to TRBD1 (6 bases). Germline V gene data show CDR1 as SGDLS and CDR2 as YYNGEE. Deletions cut 0 bases from V and 6 bases from J, with 7 bases between. This CDR3 has 14 residues. The CDR3 loop reads CASSVGGGNSPLHF. CDR3 DNA sequence: TGTGCCAGCAGCGTAGGAGGGGGTAATTCACCCCTCCACTTT.